The present T cell receptor (beta chain) was sequenced within a study of OX40 agonist ivuxolimab in advanced cancers. Study-wide background: The mean age was about 57 years, ranging from about 20 to 85, with over 70% of participants male.

Germline V gene lookup returns CDR1 MDHEN and CDR2 SYDVKM. The CDR3 covers 14 residues. Trimming stripped 5 bases from V and 3 bases from J, with 13 bases between. Using immunoSEQ multiplex PCR, the repertoire was profiled, and TCRdb retains in-frame clones only, with some absent. Among around 80,000 clones listed, 85% to 90% were seen once. This TCR came from an adult with an advanced solid tumor such as melanoma, head and neck, liver or kidney cancer. The chain combines TRBV28 with TRBJ1-2; the D gene is possibly TRBD1 (6 bases). The material sequenced was CD4+ or CD8+ T cells sorted from blood, taken in a trial of the OX40 agonist ivuxolimab. The CDR3: CASSPGGPYYGYTF. DNA for the CDR3: TGTGCCAGCAGTCCCGGGGGCCCATACTATGGCTACACCTTC.